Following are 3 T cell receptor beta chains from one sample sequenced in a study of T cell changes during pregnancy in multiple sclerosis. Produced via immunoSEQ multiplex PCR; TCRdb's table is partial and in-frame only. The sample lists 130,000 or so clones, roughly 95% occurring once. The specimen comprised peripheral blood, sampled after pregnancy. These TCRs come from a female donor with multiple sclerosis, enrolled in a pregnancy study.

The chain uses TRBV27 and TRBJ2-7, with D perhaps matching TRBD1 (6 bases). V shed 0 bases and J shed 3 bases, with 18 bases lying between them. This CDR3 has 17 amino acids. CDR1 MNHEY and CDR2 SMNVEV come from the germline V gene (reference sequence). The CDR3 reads CASSLSGSPLQGYEQYF. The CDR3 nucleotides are TGTGCCAGCAGTTTATCTGGGTCCCCGCTACAGGGCTACGAGCAGTACTTC.

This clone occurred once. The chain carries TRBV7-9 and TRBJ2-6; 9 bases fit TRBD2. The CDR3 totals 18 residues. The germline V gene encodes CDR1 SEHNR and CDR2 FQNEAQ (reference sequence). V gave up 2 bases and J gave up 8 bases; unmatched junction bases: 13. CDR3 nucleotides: TGTGCCAGCAGCTTACTCGCATCCGGCGGGAGGGCCCCCAACGTCCTGACTTTC. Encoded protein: CASSLLASGGRAPNVLTF.

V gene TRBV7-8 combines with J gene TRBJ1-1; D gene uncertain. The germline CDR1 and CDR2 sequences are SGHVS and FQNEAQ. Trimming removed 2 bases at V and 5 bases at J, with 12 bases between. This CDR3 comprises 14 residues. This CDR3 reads CASSLFGRGTEAFF. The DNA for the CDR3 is TGTGCCAGCAGCTTATTCGGGCGGGGAACTGAAGCTTTCTTT. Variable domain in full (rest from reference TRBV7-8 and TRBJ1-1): GAGVSQSPRYKVAKRGQDVALRCDPISGHVSLFWYQQALGQGPEFLTYFQNEAQLDKSGLPSDRFFAERPEGSVSTLKIQRTQQEDSAVYLCASSLFGRGTEAFFGQGTRLTVV.